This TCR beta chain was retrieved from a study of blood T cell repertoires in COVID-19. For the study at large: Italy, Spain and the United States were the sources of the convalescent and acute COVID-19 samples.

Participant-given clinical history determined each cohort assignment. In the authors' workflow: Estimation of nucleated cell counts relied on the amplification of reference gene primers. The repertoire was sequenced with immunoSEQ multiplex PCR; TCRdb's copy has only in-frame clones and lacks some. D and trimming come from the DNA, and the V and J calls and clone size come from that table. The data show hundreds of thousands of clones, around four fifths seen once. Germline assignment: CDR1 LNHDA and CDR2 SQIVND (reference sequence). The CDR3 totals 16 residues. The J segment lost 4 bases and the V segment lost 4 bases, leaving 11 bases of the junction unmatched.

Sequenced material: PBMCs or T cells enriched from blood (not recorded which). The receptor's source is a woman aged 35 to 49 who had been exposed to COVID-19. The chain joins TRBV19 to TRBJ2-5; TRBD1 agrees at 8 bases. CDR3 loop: CASSTGQGGVGETQYF. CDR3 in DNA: TGTGCCAGTAGTACCGGACAGGGTGGGGTCGGAGAGACCCAGTACTTC.